These 30 T cell receptor beta chains were all obtained from the same sample, sequenced in a study of beta chain features in type 1 diabetes (dated by TCRdb to the late 2010s). These receptors have no identified antigens. Libraries were constructed by the immunoSEQ multiplex PCR assay. The entire amount of isolated RNA was reverse transcribed using the High Capacity cDNA Reverse Transcription Kit, so the sequenced TCRB transcripts were expressed ones. TCRdb holds this immuneACCESS table with in-frame rearrangements only. Some clones are missing; in checked studies, unresolved V genes explain under half, and the rest has no known cause. Across this sample there are over 150,000 clones, with roughly 7.1% seen only once. Clones ranked in the top ten supply 0.94% of the sample. Overall study results and their limits: A moderate but significant shortening of TCRB CDR3 length was observed in type 1 diabetes patients in all four CD4+ subsets.

Material: central memory CD4+ T cells from blood. The receptors originated from a woman aged 35 to 49 with type 1 diabetes.

This clone was picked up a small number of times. Possible read error: a much larger clone is one base away. The CDR3: CASSLGTGLGNEQFF. CDR3 nucleotides: TGTGCCAGCAGCCTTGGGACAGGGCTAGGGAATGAGCAGTTCTTC. V gene TRBV4-2 combines with J gene TRBJ2-1; 9 bases fit TRBD1. The ends lost 4 bases at V and 7 bases at J; junction bases unmatched: 8. CDR3 length: 15 residues. Germline lookup yields CDR1 LGHNA and CDR2 YNFKEQ.

This clone has more than one count but fewer than ten. This sequence joins TRBV4-3 and TRBJ2-1; 7 bases map to TRBD1. This CDR3 region has 16 residues. Unmatched junction bases numbered 8, after V lost 0 bases and J lost 6 bases. Germline-derived CDR1 and CDR2 are LGHNA and YSLEER. The CDR3 protein is CASSQDLDRAGNEQFF. In DNA form, the CDR3 reads TGCGCCAGCAGCCAAGATCTCGACAGGGCGGGCAATGAGCAGTTCTTC.

Concerning this clone itself: An end of the junction differs from the germline gene, which may be a read error. This chain connects TRBV29-1 to TRBJ1-1; D gene unclear. Germline V gene sequence: CDR1 SQVTM, CDR2 ANQGSEA. CDR3 length equals 12 residues. CDR3 nucleotide sequence: TGCAGCGTCGAAGAGGGAGGGACTGAAGCTTTCTTT. It yields the protein CSVEEGGTEAFF.

The rearrangement joins TRBV4-3 to TRBJ1-2, with 7 bases that match TRBD1. The CDR3 is made up of 14 amino acids. Germline values: CDR1 LGHNA, CDR2 YSLEER. Losses at the gene ends were 4 bases for V and 0 bases for J; bases not matched to a gene: 2. This CDR3 is CASSPGQTNYGYTF. CDR3 nucleotide sequence: TGCGCCAGCAGCCCGGGACAGACTAACTATGGCTACACCTTC.

The J gene is TRBJ2-1, the V gene TRBV6-1; TRBD1 aligns across 9 bases. Germline V lookup: CDR1 MNHNS, CDR2 SASEGT. Losses at the gene ends were 6 bases for V and 7 bases for J; bases not matched to a gene: 10. The CDR3 sequence is 15 residues long. The CDR3 coding sequence is TGTGCCAGCAGCGCGGACAGGGGAAATATAAATGAGCAGTTCTTC. Residues: CASSADRGNINEQFF.

The chain recombines TRBV18 with TRBJ1-2, with TRBD1 matching 8 bases. This CDR3 has 14 residues. With 5 bases clipped from V and 3 bases from J, the junction kept 5 bases outside the gene matches. Germline CDR1 and CDR2: KGHSH and LQKENI. CDR3 in amino acids: CASSDRGRDYGYTF. CDR3 DNA: TGTGCCAGCTCAGACAGGGGAAGGGACTATGGCTACACCTTC. Together with reference TRBV18 and TRBJ1-2, the CDR3 gives the full variable domain: NAGVMQNPRHLVRRRGQEARLRCSPMKGHSHVYWYRQLPEEGLKFMVYLQKENIIDESGMPKERFSAEFPKEGPSILRIQQVVRGDSAAYFCASSDRGRDYGYTFGSGTRLTVV.

Details on this clone: Other DNA variants within this sample encode the same CDR3. The chain has TRBV6-6 and TRBJ1-1; D possibly corresponds to TRBD1 (6 bases). CDR3 size: 13 residues. From germline, CDR1 is MNHNY and CDR2 SVGAGI (reference sequence). The V end was cut by 6 bases, the J end by 3 bases, with 11 bases between. CDR3 protein: CASSHQGYTEAFF. The CDR3 DNA sequence: TGTGCCAGCAGCCACCAGGGGTACACTGAAGCTTTCTTT.

The chain employs TRBV29-1 and TRBJ1-2; 8 bases align to TRBD1. Unmatched junction bases numbered 14, after V lost 6 bases and J lost 8 bases. CDR1 and CDR2 from the germline V gene are SQVTM and ANQGSEA. This CDR3 region has 14 residues. CDR3 in DNA: TGCAGCGTCGCACTCGTACAGGGGACAGGAGGCTACACCTTC. Its translation is CSVALVQGTGGYTF.

CDR3 residues: CASTTGTGGLDGYF. The CDR3 bases are TGTGCCAGCACTACCGGCACGGGGGGGCTAGATGGGTATTTT. This chain connects TRBV28 to TRBJ1-3, with D tentatively TRBD1 (6 bases). This CDR3 comprises 14 residues. Between the trimmed V and J ends, which lost 7 bases and 16 bases, there was a span of 26 bases. Germline V gene sequence: CDR1 MDHEN, CDR2 SYDVKM.

This clone was picked up a small number of times. The chain couples TRBV7-9 to TRBJ1-4; D may be TRBD1 (5 bases). The V end was cut by 2 bases, the J end by 1 base, with 20 bases between. The CDR3 covers 19 residues. Germline-derived CDR1 and CDR2 are SEHNR and FQNEAQ (reference sequence). The CDR3 bases are TGTGCCAGCAGCTTAAGCCTTGGGGCGGCACCTCAAACTAATGAAAAACTGTTTTTT. Translated, it gives CASSLSLGAAPQTNEKLFF.

V usage is TRBV30 and J usage is TRBJ1-5; the match to TRBD1 covers 12 bases. V dropped 3 bases and J dropped 7; count of bases not matched to a gene: 4. The CDR3 sequence is 14 residues long. Germline values: CDR1 GTSNPN, CDR2 SVGIG (reference sequence). The CDR3 sequence is CAWSPGQGAQPQHF. The CDR3 DNA reads as TGTGCCTGGAGCCCGGGACAGGGGGCACAGCCCCAGCATTTT.

Regarding this clone: The sample carries other DNA sequences with the same CDR3. DNA of the CDR3: TGCGCCAGCAGCCAAGATTACAGGGGGAACACTGAAGCTTTCTTT. As protein: CASSQDYRGNTEAFF. V gene TRBV4-3 combines with J gene TRBJ1-1, with 7 nucleotides matching TRBD1. Trimming took 0 bases from V and 1 from J; bases not matched to a gene: 2. The CDR3 is made up of 15 amino acids. Germline values: CDR1 LGHNA, CDR2 YSLEER.

The sample holds a few counts of this clone. This chain links TRBV6-4 with TRBJ2-3; 11 bases line up with TRBD2. This CDR3 is 16 amino acids long. The V segment lost 5 bases and the J segment 1 base; nucleotides outside the gene matches: 5. CDR1 is MRHNA and CDR2 is SNTAGT in the germline V gene. The CDR3 nucleotides are TGTGCCAGCAGTCCCGGGACTAGCGGACGCACAGATACGCAGTATTTT. Encoded protein: CASSPGTSGRTDTQYF.

This clone has a handful of counts. CDR3 region: CASSFTRDSSYNEQFF. The CDR3 nucleotides read TGTGCCAGCAGCTTTACCCGGGACTCCTCCTACAATGAGCAGTTCTTC. The chain has TRBV7-2 and TRBJ2-1; a possible D gene is TRBD2 (6 bases). Germline lookup yields CDR1 SGHTA and CDR2 FQGNSA. V dropped 3 bases and J dropped 0 bases, with 12 bases sitting between them. The CDR3 runs to 16 residues.

This chain connects TRBV29-1 to TRBJ1-2; 9 bases match TRBD1. With 4 bases clipped from V and 4 bases from J, the junction kept 10 bases outside the gene matches. The CDR3 has 15 amino acids. Germline assignment: CDR1 SQVTM and CDR2 ANQGSEA. The chain's CDR3 is CSVGTTGGWGYGYTF. Here the CDR3 DNA reads TGCAGCGTTGGGACTACAGGGGGCTGGGGCTATGGCTACACCTTC.

Many counts were recorded for this clone. The rearrangement uses TRBV6-6 and TRBJ2-7; 8 bases match TRBD1. Germline-derived CDR1 and CDR2 are MNHNY and SVGAGI (reference sequence). V gave up 2 bases and J gave up 0 bases; unmatched junction bases: 3. The CDR3 contains 15 residues. The CDR3 is CASSYRTGNSYEQYF. In nucleotides, the CDR3 is TGTGCCAGCAGTTACCGGACAGGGAACTCCTACGAGCAGTACTTC.

This clone was detected a few times. The V and J genes are TRBV28 and TRBJ2-1, with D uncertain. Trimming took 9 bases from V and 8 from J, leaving 11 bases between them. CDR1 is MDHEN and CDR2 is SYDVKM in the germline V gene. This CDR3 spans 11 amino acids. The CDR3: CARTSVHEQFF. The CDR3 bases are TGTGCCAGAACCTCGGTCCATGAGCAGTTCTTC.

This clone has ten or more counts. The V and J genes are TRBV19 and TRBJ1-1, with D possibly TRBD1 on 5 matching bases. The CDR3 consists of 14 residues. The germline V gene encodes CDR1 LNHDA and CDR2 SQIVND (reference sequence). V lost 3 bases, J lost 5 bases, and 13 bases lay in between. CDR3 nucleotides: TGTGCCAGTAGTATCACAGGTGGGGTTACTGAAGCTTTCTTT. Its protein product is CASSITGGVTEAFF.

The chain recombines TRBV4-2 with TRBJ1-1; tentative D call: TRBD1 (5 bases). Trimming removed 5 bases at V and 0 bases at J, with 7 bases between. This CDR3 is 13 amino acids long. CDR1 LGHNA and CDR2 YNFKEQ come from the germline V gene. The CDR3 reads CASSETVNTEAFF. The CDR3 nucleotides are TGTGCCAGCAGCGAGACAGTGAACACTGAAGCTTTCTTT.

This chain links TRBV5-6 with TRBJ2-7, with no clear D. CDR1 and CDR2 (germline): SGHDT, YYEEEE. CDR3 length: 11 residues. V lost 3 bases to trimming and J lost 3 bases, with 4 bases between them. CDR3 loop: CASSSYYEQYF. DNA for the CDR3: TGTGCCAGCAGCTCCTACTACGAGCAGTACTTC.

This clone was observed a few times. V is TRBV10-3 and J is TRBJ2-1; D possibly corresponds to TRBD2 (5 bases). The V end was cut by 2 bases, the J end by 2 bases, with 10 bases between. Looked up from germline, CDR1 is ENHRY and CDR2 is SYGVKD. This CDR3 has 15 amino acids. CDR3 DNA: TGTGCCATCAGTGAGAGCGGACTGGCCTACAATGAGCAGTTCTTC. Encoded protein: CAISESGLAYNEQFF.

V gene TRBV7-2 combines with J gene TRBJ2-5; 7 bases are shared with TRBD2. This CDR3 comprises 16 residues. J gave up 7 bases and V 0 bases, and 11 bases lay outside the gene matches. The germline CDR1 and CDR2 sequences are SGHTA and FQGNSA. The CDR3 loop reads CASSLARGGTGGTQYF. The CDR3 nucleotides read TGTGCCAGCAGCTTAGCGCGGGGAGGTACGGGAGGGACCCAGTACTTC. The full variable domain, in which reference TRBV7-2 and TRBJ2-5 provide the parts outside the CDR3, is GAGVSQSPSNKVTEKGKDVELRCDPISGHTALYWYRQSLGQGLEFLIYFQGNSAPDKSGLPSDRFSAERTGGSVSTLTIQRTQQEDSAVYLCASSLARGGTGGTQYFGPGTRLLVL.

This chain connects TRBV6-5 to TRBJ1-2, with TRBD1 as a possible D gene (5 bases). Germline assignment: CDR1 MNHEY and CDR2 SVGAGI. The CDR3 loop spans 15 amino acids. Deletions cut 4 bases from V and 7 bases from J, with 19 bases between. The CDR3 bases are TGTGCCAGCAGTTTTCCGCAAGGGGCGTCGTTTGGCTACACCTTC. It encodes CASSFPQGASFGYTF.

This clone was detected a few times. V gene TRBV20-1 combines with J gene TRBJ1-1; D is ambiguous. The length of the CDR3 is 11 residues. Germline loops: CDR1 DFQATT, CDR2 SNEGSKA (reference sequence). V was pared by 6 bases and J by 8 bases, with 13 bases between. The CDR3 DNA follows: TGCAGTGCGGCCAGGAATTTCGAAGCTTTCTTT. Translating gives CSAARNFEAFF.

CDR3 bases: TGCGCCAGCAGCTTGAGCTGGGGAGGAGGGCAGCCCCAGCATTTT. Its translation is CASSLSWGGGQPQHF. The V gene is TRBV5-1, the J gene TRBJ1-5, with unresolved D. Per germline, CDR1 SGHRS and CDR2 YFSETQ. The ends were cut back, 1 base at V and 7 bases at J, with 15 bases in the middle. This CDR3 is 15 amino acids long.

This clone was counted at least ten times. This chain links TRBV5-1 with TRBJ2-7; TRBD2 might be the D (7 bases). The CDR3 length is 14 residues. V shed 4 bases and J shed 3 bases, with 14 bases lying between them. CDR1 is SGHRS, CDR2 YFSETQ, per germline. CDR3 in DNA: TGCGCCAGCAGCCTCGGGGGCGGGAGCTACGAGCAGTACTTC. Protein sequence: CASSLGGGSYEQYF.

The chain uses TRBV19 and TRBJ1-1, with D perhaps matching TRBD1 (6 bases). With 7 bases removed from V and 0 bases from J, the gap between germline ends came to 12 bases. The germline CDR1 and CDR2 sequences are LNHDA and SQIVND (reference sequence). The CDR3 runs to 14 residues. CDR3 bases: TGTGCCAGTACCAGGGGATTTATGAACACTGAAGCTTTCTTT. Amino acids: CASTRGFMNTEAFF.

This clone has a count of ten or more. This chain links TRBV15 with TRBJ2-7, with D perhaps TRBD2 (5 bases). V was pared by 0 bases and J by 2 bases, with 11 bases between. This CDR3 comprises 15 residues. Germline V lookup: CDR1 LNHNV, CDR2 YYDKDF (reference sequence). CDR3 amino acids: CATSRDLGAAYEQYF. In DNA form, the CDR3 reads TGTGCCACCAGCAGAGATTTGGGAGCGGCCTACGAGCAGTACTTC.

The V call is TRBV5-1, the J call TRBJ2-5, with TRBD2 matching 12 bases. CDR1 is SGHRS and CDR2 is YFSETQ in the germline V gene. J was trimmed by 4 bases and V by 4 bases; bases with no gene match: 8. The CDR3 has 16 residues. This chain's CDR3 is CASSLGLAGLGETQYF. The CDR3 bases are TGCGCCAGCAGCCTCGGACTAGCGGGATTGGGAGAGACCCAGTACTTC.

V and J are TRBV29-1 and TRBJ1-1, with D unclear. Germline-derived CDR1 and CDR2 are SQVTM and ANQGSEA. Deletions cut 4 bases from V and 4 bases from J, with 7 bases between. This CDR3 has 11 residues. As DNA, the CDR3 is TGCAGCGTTGCCCGAGCCACTGAAGCTTTCTTT. Encoded protein: CSVARATEAFF.